A selection of T cell receptor beta chains follows, all from one sample in a study of T-cell reconstitution after alpha-beta-depleted transplantation in children. Using its own MiXCR run on the PCR reads, TCRdb lists one record per CDR3 protein. The sample includes about 200,000 distinct CDR3 sequences, around a sixth seen only once; the top ten take roughly two fifths. This specimen was PBMCs, mostly from graft donor cells, taken 360 days after TCRalphabeta/CD19-depleted stem cell transplant. Receptors were obtained from a male patient aged 2-15 years who had a stem cell transplant for acute lymphoblastic leukemia, so the T cells may come from the graft donor. Both conserved end residues are part of each CDR3. D genes are given only for firm matches. Clone size appears in some rows only: once, few, many, or a class for an expanded clone.

DNA: TGCAGCGCCCGAAAGGGGTTCTATGGCTACACCTTC
CDR3: CSARKGFYGYTF
D: -
length: 12
V: TRBV29-1
J: TRBJ1-2
size: -

DNA: TGCAGCGTAGGGAGGGTCACCGGGGAGCTGTTTTTT
CDR3: CSVGRVTGELFF
D: TRBD2
length: 12
V: TRBV29-1
J: TRBJ2-2
size: -

DNA: TGCGCCAGCAGCCAAGATCGAGCCGGGGAGACCCAGTACTTC
CDR3: CASSQDRAGETQYF
D: -
length: 14
V: TRBV4-3
J: TRBJ2-5
size: many

DNA: TGCGCCAGCAGCTTGGACCGCCGAGGAGAGCAGTACTTC
CDR3: CASSLDRRGEQYF
D: -
length: 13
V: TRBV5-1
J: TRBJ2-7
size: few

DNA: TGTGCCAGCAGAGGACACTCGAACACCGGGGAGCTGTTTTTT
CDR3: CASRGHSNTGELFF
D: -
length: 14
V: TRBV12-3/TRBV12-4
J: TRBJ2-2
size: few

DNA: TGTGCCAGCAGCAAACTAGCGGGGGGGCCGGAAGATACGCAGTATTTT
CDR3: CASSKLAGGPEDTQYF
D: TRBD2
length: 16
V: TRBV12-3/TRBV12-4
J: TRBJ2-3
size: -

DNA: TGTGCCAGCAGCTTCGGCGGGTTCTACAATGAGCAGTTCTTC
CDR3: CASSFGGFYNEQFF
D: -
length: 14
V: TRBV7-9
J: TRBJ2-1
size: -

DNA: TGTGCCAGCAGAATCTCCACAGGGTGGGTGGACACTGAAGCTTTCTTT
CDR3: CASRISTGWVDTEAFF
D: -
length: 16
V: TRBV12-3/TRBV12-4
J: TRBJ1-1
size: once

DNA: TGCAGTGCTTTACAGGGGTTTGGCTACACCTTC
CDR3: CSALQGFGYTF
D: TRBD1
length: 11
V: TRBV20-1
J: TRBJ1-2
size: few

DNA: TGCAGTGCTAGAGATCCTATCGGGGGCAGACTGTACGAGCAGTACTTC
CDR3: CSARDPIGGRLYEQYF
D: -
length: 16
V: TRBV20-1
J: TRBJ2-7
size: many

DNA: TGTGCCAGCCAACAGGGGGCATTGGGTTCACCCCTCCACTTT
CDR3: CASQQGALGSPLHF
D: TRBD1
length: 14
V: TRBV10-3
J: TRBJ1-6
size: -

DNA: TGCGCCAGCAGCGTCTTAGAGGGGGCACGGGGAAACTACGAGCAGTACTTC
CDR3: CASSVLEGARGNYEQYF
D: TRBD1
length: 17
V: TRBV5-1
J: TRBJ2-7
size: few

DNA: TGTGCCAGCACCCCGGACAGGTGGGGTCAGCCCCAGCATTTT
CDR3: CASTPDRWGQPQHF
D: TRBD1
length: 14
V: TRBV12-3/TRBV12-4
J: TRBJ1-5
size: -

DNA: TGTGCCAGCACAACAGGGGGAGGCTCCTACGAGCAGTACTTC
CDR3: CASTTGGGSYEQYF
D: TRBD1
length: 14
V: TRBV27
J: TRBJ2-7
size: -

DNA: TGTGCCAGCAGCGTAGTGGGACAGGGGAGAGATACGCAGTATTTT
CDR3: CASSVVGQGRDTQYF
D: TRBD1
length: 15
V: TRBV9
J: TRBJ2-3
size: many

DNA: TGTGCCAGCAGTTACGTAGGGTACCAGGATGAGCAGTTCTTC
CDR3: CASSYVGYQDEQFF
D: -
length: 14
V: TRBV6-5
J: TRBJ2-1
size: once

DNA: TGTGCCAGCTGCTGGACAGGGGCCCGCGCCAATCAGCCCCAGCATTTT
CDR3: CASCWTGARANQPQHF
D: TRBD1
length: 16
V: TRBV12-3/TRBV12-4
J: TRBJ1-5
size: -

DNA: TGTGCCAGCAGTTTAAATGGCGGGGGAGAGACCCAGTACTTC
CDR3: CASSLNGGGETQYF
D: TRBD2
length: 14
V: TRBV12-3/TRBV12-4
J: TRBJ2-5
size: many

DNA: TGCAGTGCTAGTGGGACTAACAACACCGGGGAGCTGTTTTTT
CDR3: CSASGTNNTGELFF
D: TRBD2
length: 14
V: TRBV20-1
J: TRBJ2-2
size: -

DNA: TGCAGCGTTGATGCTTTAACGGGACTTAACTATGGCTACACCTTC
CDR3: CSVDALTGLNYGYTF
D: -
length: 15
V: TRBV29-1
J: TRBJ1-2
size: -

DNA: TGCAGTGCTAGGACGTTCTACGAGCAGTACTTC
CDR3: CSARTFYEQYF
D: -
length: 11
V: TRBV20-1
J: TRBJ2-7
size: -

DNA: TGTGCCAGCAGCGTAGAAGGGATAGGAGAGGCTTTCTTT
CDR3: CASSVEGIGEAFF
D: -
length: 13
V: TRBV9
J: TRBJ1-1
size: -

DNA: TGTGCCAGCAGCTTAGTTGTGGGGCAGGCCTACAATGAGCAGTTCTTC
CDR3: CASSLVVGQAYNEQFF
D: -
length: 16
V: TRBV7-2
J: TRBJ2-1
size: few

DNA: TGCGCCAGCAGCCGCTCCAATGTTTCGGTCACTGAAGCTTTCTTT
CDR3: CASSRSNVSVTEAFF
D: -
length: 15
V: TRBV5-1
J: TRBJ1-1
size: many

DNA: TGTGCCAGCAGGGGACAGGGGATCTATTACGAGCAGTACTTC
CDR3: CASRGQGIYYEQYF
D: TRBD1
length: 14
V: TRBV6-1
J: TRBJ2-7
size: few

DNA: TGCAGTGCTAGAGATCCCGGGACAGGAGACGAGCAGTACTTC
CDR3: CSARDPGTGDEQYF
D: TRBD1
length: 14
V: TRBV20-1
J: TRBJ2-7
size: few

DNA: TGTGCCAGCAGCCCAGCCGGGACTAGCGGAAACGCGAACACCGGGGAGCTGTTTTTT
CDR3: CASSPAGTSGNANTGELFF
D: TRBD2
length: 19
V: TRBV11-1
J: TRBJ2-2
size: few

DNA: TGTGCCTCCGAGGCCTACCGGGATAGGGAGACCCAGTACTTC
CDR3: CASEAYRDRETQYF
D: -
length: 14
V: TRBV28
J: TRBJ2-5
size: -

DNA: TGTGCCACACGCAAGGAGAACACTGAAGCTTTCTTT
CDR3: CATRKENTEAFF
D: -
length: 12
V: TRBV2
J: TRBJ1-1
size: few

DNA: TGTGCCAGCAGTTACAAGACTAGCGGGGGGCCGGAGTTCTTC
CDR3: CASSYKTSGGPEFF
D: TRBD2
length: 14
V: TRBV6-5
J: TRBJ2-1
size: few

DNA: TGTGCCAGCAGCTTAGAAGGGGTCGAGGGAGAGACCCAGTACTTC
CDR3: CASSLEGVEGETQYF
D: -
length: 15
V: TRBV7-6
J: TRBJ2-5
size: -

DNA: TGTGCCAGCAGCCAACACGGAGCCCGGGGGAGTGGAAACACTGAAGCTTTCTTT
CDR3: CASSQHGARGSGNTEAFF
D: -
length: 18
V: TRBV3-1
J: TRBJ1-1
size: few

DNA: TGTGCCAGCAGCCAGCCCTGGGGGGGGAGGGAGACCCAGTACTTC
CDR3: CASSQPWGGRETQYF
D: TRBD2
length: 15
V: TRBV3-1
J: TRBJ2-5
size: few

DNA: TGTGCCAGCAGCCAAGACAGGGATTATTTTGAAAAACTGTTTTTT
CDR3: CASSQDRDYFEKLFF
D: -
length: 15
V: TRBV4-2
J: TRBJ1-4
size: -

DNA: TGTGCCAGCAGCAAAGTAGGCGCCTGGCTCAACGAGCAGTACTTC
CDR3: CASSKVGAWLNEQYF
D: -
length: 15
V: TRBV21-1
J: TRBJ2-7
size: -

DNA: TGTGCCAGCAGGTTAGCGGGGGGTAGTGAGCAGTTCTTC
CDR3: CASRLAGGSEQFF
D: TRBD2
length: 13
V: TRBV3-1
J: TRBJ2-1
size: -

DNA: TGCGCCAGCACCCGGGGCCGGCTCCTCGACACCGGGGAGCTGTTTTTT
CDR3: CASTRGRLLDTGELFF
D: -
length: 16
V: TRBV5-1
J: TRBJ2-2
size: -

DNA: TGTGCCAGCAGCCGACCGGGGTCCCACCCCAACACCGGGGAGCTGTTTTTT
CDR3: CASSRPGSHPNTGELFF
D: -
length: 17
V: TRBV6-1
J: TRBJ2-2
size: few

DNA: TGTGCCAGCAGCTTAGCCGGAGATACGCAGTATTTT
CDR3: CASSLAGDTQYF
D: -
length: 12
V: TRBV5-1
J: TRBJ2-3
size: many

DNA: TGCGCCAGCAGCTCGACAGGGCACGAGCAGTACTTC
CDR3: CASSSTGHEQYF
D: TRBD1
length: 12
V: TRBV5-1
J: TRBJ2-7
size: few

DNA: TGTGCCAGCAGTTTCGCGACCGGGCAGCAGTACTTC
CDR3: CASSFATGQQYF
D: -
length: 12
V: TRBV6-2/TRBV6-3
J: TRBJ2-7
size: -

DNA: TGCGCCAGCAGTGCCCGGGACAGGGGGCGCGGTTGGGATGAGCAGTTCTTC
CDR3: CASSARDRGRGWDEQFF
D: TRBD1
length: 17
V: TRBV10-2
J: TRBJ2-1
size: -

DNA: TGTGCCATCAGTGAGTCAAAGAGTACGTACCAAGAGACCCAGTACTTC
CDR3: CAISESKSTYQETQYF
D: -
length: 16
V: TRBV10-3
J: TRBJ2-5
size: -

DNA: TGTGCCAGCAGTTCAACTAAAGGACTAGCGGGAACAGATACGCAGTATTTT
CDR3: CASSSTKGLAGTDTQYF
D: TRBD2
length: 17
V: TRBV12-3/TRBV12-4
J: TRBJ2-3
size: -

DNA: TGTGCCAGCAGCCCCGGGACTAGCCTAGGGAAGACCCAGTACTTC
CDR3: CASSPGTSLGKTQYF
D: TRBD2
length: 15
V: TRBV7-7
J: TRBJ2-5
size: few

DNA: TGCAGTGCAAGGACAGGTAATAGCAATCAGCCCCAGCATTTT
CDR3: CSARTGNSNQPQHF
D: TRBD1
length: 14
V: TRBV20-1
J: TRBJ1-5
size: -

DNA: TGCGCCAGCAGTGGAGCTAGTGACTCCTACGAGCAGTACTTC
CDR3: CASSGASDSYEQYF
D: -
length: 14
V: TRBV10-2
J: TRBJ2-7
size: few

DNA: TGTGCCAGCAGCCTAAGGACAGGGAGGGGAGCAGATACGCAGTATTTT
CDR3: CASSLRTGRGADTQYF
D: -
length: 16
V: TRBV7-2
J: TRBJ2-3
size: -

DNA: TGTGCCAGCAGCTTACTGACAGGATTCGATGGCTACACCTTC
CDR3: CASSLLTGFDGYTF
D: -
length: 14
V: TRBV7-2
J: TRBJ1-2
size: few

DNA: TGTGCCAGCAGTTACCGGGACCTCGGGGAGCTGTTTTTT
CDR3: CASSYRDLGELFF
D: -
length: 13
V: TRBV6-5
J: TRBJ2-2
size: few

DNA: TGCAGTGCTAGAGAGGACGGGGGCACCTACGAGCAGTACTTC
CDR3: CSAREDGGTYEQYF
D: -
length: 14
V: TRBV20-1
J: TRBJ2-7
size: many

DNA: TGTGCCAGCAGCCTCGTGGACAGGGGCAATGAAAAACTGTTTTTT
CDR3: CASSLVDRGNEKLFF
D: TRBD1
length: 15
V: TRBV5-6
J: TRBJ1-4
size: many

DNA: TGTGCCAGCAAGGGTTCACTAGCGGGGACTAACGAGCAGTACTTC
CDR3: CASKGSLAGTNEQYF
D: TRBD2
length: 15
V: TRBV2
J: TRBJ2-7
size: few

DNA: TGCAGCGTTGAGGTTCAGTTTCAAGGTGAAGCTTTCTTT
CDR3: CSVEVQFQGEAFF
D: -
length: 13
V: TRBV29-1
J: TRBJ1-1
size: few

DNA: TGTGCCAGCAGCTCCGATATTGGGGGCTACACCTTC
CDR3: CASSSDIGGYTF
D: -
length: 12
V: TRBV7-9
J: TRBJ1-2
size: -

DNA: TGTGCCAGCAGCTTAGAGGGGGAGTTCTATGGCTACACCTTC
CDR3: CASSLEGEFYGYTF
D: -
length: 14
V: TRBV7-2
J: TRBJ1-2
size: -

DNA: TGTGCCAGCAGCCTTACAAAGTGGGGGGGGCCATACCAAGAGACCCAGTACTTC
CDR3: CASSLTKWGGPYQETQYF
D: -
length: 18
V: TRBV6-4
J: TRBJ2-5
size: few

DNA: TGTGCCAGCTCACCAGGGGCAAGGGATCAGCCCCAGCATTTT
CDR3: CASSPGARDQPQHF
D: -
length: 14
V: TRBV18
J: TRBJ1-5
size: -

DNA: TGTGCCAGCAGTTTCCTTACGGATGACAATGAGCAGTTCTTC
CDR3: CASSFLTDDNEQFF
D: -
length: 14
V: TRBV12-3/TRBV12-4
J: TRBJ2-1
size: -

DNA: TGTGCCACCAGCAGGGGCTGGGACGGGTCCTACGAGCAGTACTTC
CDR3: CATSRGWDGSYEQYF
D: -
length: 15
V: TRBV15
J: TRBJ2-7
size: many